The T cell receptor (beta chain) under discussion was sequenced for a study of cytotoxic CD8 clonotypes in ibrutinib-treated CLL (TCRdb year 2021). For the wider study: The cohort had about a dozen relapsed/refractory and around 15 treatment-naive patients; some 17 were IGHV unmutated. Of the 90 or so participants in the trial, 20 to 30 had longitudinal samples available. Every sample from remission and from progressive disease was obtained while the patients were still on ibrutinib. Cryopreserved peripheral blood mononuclear cells were collected at three points: before therapy, at response, and at either sustained remission or disease progression. Partial responses were observed in roughly 25 patients and complete responses in 2; after a median follow-up of 68 months, remission was maintained in 15 or so patients and progression was observed in roughly 12. On average, each sample yielded about 260,000 productive templates and tens of thousands of productive rearrangements. Samples at response were collected after a median of about 13 months of treatment, with a range of about 6 to 40 months. What the authors observed across the whole study: Public clonotypes were found to be uncommon and were observed to contract or remain stable during treatment; the increase in clonality was shown to reflect expansion of private clonotypes at ibrutinib response. Lymph node repertoires were not examined, and the timing of sampling was not matched between patients in sustained remission and those whose disease progressed. An increase in clonality was observed at ibrutinib response, with clonality remaining stable during sustained remission and falling back toward baseline at progression. At baseline, clonality was higher than in age-matched healthy donors and showed a strong correlation with circulating CD8+ T-cell counts.

On this clone: There is no known antigen for this receptor. Base qualities are not provided; no much larger clone lies one nucleotide away.

Interpreted using the paper, the time point label stands for: roughly 12 months on ibrutinib. For TCR beta library preparation, around 2 micrograms of genomic DNA were isolated from cryopreserved PBMCs. Longitudinal blood samples from CLL patients on ibrutinib monotherapy underwent high-throughput TCR beta sequencing. The patients took part in an open-label, single-center phase 2 trial of ibrutinib monotherapy. The goal of deep resolution MiSeq sequencing was a depth between 1 in 1 million and 1 in 200,000 T cells, and coverage averaged 10x per clonotype. TCR beta libraries were generated with the immunoSEQ hsTCRB Kit. In the original analysis: The data were analyzed with ImmunoSEQ Analyzer and ImmunoSEQ Data Assistant, and V, D and J gene assignments followed IMGT definitions. Clonality was computed as one minus normalized Shannon entropy of productive rearrangement frequencies, ranging from 0 to 1. Public clonotype analysis was restricted to overrepresented clonotypes comprising at least 0.05% of each patient's repertoire. Around 12 age-matched healthy donor repertoires from immuneACCESS were used as controls for clonality. TCRdb holds this immuneACCESS table with in-frame rearrangements only. Some clones are missing; in checked studies, unresolved V genes explain under half, and the rest has no known cause. That table supplies the V and J calls and clone size; D and trimming were determined from the DNA. This sample comprises some 46,000 clones, around 70% of them detected only once. The ten top clones hold 9.5% to 15% of the sample.

The germline V gene encodes CDR1 SGDLS and CDR2 YYNGEE. CDR3 length: 14 amino acids, cysteine to phenylalanine. The CDR3 DNA has 42 bases and is translated from base 1. V and J are truncated by 3 bases and 10 bases respectively, leaving an intervening sequence of 14 bases. This sequence was found in a human donor with chronic lymphocytic leukemia. The sequences come from PBMCs, collected after 12 months of ibrutinib treatment. The V and J segments used are TRBV9 and TRBJ1-6; the D region possibly corresponds to TRBD1 (5 bases align). The nucleotides are TGTGCCAGCAGCGCCGACAGTTCCAGGTCACCCCTCCACTTT. This gives the protein CASSADSSRSPLHF.